The clone carrying this T cell receptor (beta chain) appeared a single time. The antigen is undetermined. Other DNA sequences from this sample encode an identical CDR3 as well. Only in-frame clones appear in the TCRdb table, and some are missing; sequencing was by immunoSEQ multiplex PCR. This table holds about 580,000 clones, 98% found once. The sample comes from a study of shared clonotypes between healthy human individuals. At the level of the study: Aged between 18 and 49, the donors were two women and three men. Study findings and constraints: Generation probabilities were higher for clonotypes shared across all four sorted-subset donors than for unshared ones.

Terminally differentiated effector memory CD45RA+ cells were left out of the naive CD8 fraction, which was CD45RO-negative and positively selected for CCR7. The ends lost 3 bases at V and 4 bases at J; junction bases unmatched: 3. There are 14 residues in the CDR3. In germline, CDR1 is MGHRA, CDR2 YSYEKL. This chain links TRBV4-1 with TRBJ2-7; 10 nucleotides align to TRBD1. The source material was naive CD8+ T cells sorted from blood. This TCR was sampled from a man aged 25-45 years in good health. CDR3 protein: CASSHRDRGYEQYF. The CDR3 nucleotides are TGCGCCAGCAGCCATAGGGACAGGGGATACGAGCAGTACTTC.